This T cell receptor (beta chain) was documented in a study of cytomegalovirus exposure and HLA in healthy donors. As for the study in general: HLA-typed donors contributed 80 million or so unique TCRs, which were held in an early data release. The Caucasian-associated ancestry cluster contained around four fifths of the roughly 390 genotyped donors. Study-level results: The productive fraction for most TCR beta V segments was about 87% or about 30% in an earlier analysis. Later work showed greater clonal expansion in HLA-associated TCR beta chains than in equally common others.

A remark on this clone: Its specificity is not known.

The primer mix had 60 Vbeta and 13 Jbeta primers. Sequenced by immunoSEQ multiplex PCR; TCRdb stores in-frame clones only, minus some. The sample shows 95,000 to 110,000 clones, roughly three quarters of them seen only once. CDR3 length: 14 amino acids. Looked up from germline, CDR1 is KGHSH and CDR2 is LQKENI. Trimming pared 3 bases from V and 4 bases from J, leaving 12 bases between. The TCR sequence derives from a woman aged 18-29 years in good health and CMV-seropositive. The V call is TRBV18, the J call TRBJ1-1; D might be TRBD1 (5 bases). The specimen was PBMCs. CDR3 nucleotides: TGTGCCAGCTCACCTCCCAGGGAGGGCACTGAAGCTTTCTTT. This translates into CASSPPREGTEAFF.